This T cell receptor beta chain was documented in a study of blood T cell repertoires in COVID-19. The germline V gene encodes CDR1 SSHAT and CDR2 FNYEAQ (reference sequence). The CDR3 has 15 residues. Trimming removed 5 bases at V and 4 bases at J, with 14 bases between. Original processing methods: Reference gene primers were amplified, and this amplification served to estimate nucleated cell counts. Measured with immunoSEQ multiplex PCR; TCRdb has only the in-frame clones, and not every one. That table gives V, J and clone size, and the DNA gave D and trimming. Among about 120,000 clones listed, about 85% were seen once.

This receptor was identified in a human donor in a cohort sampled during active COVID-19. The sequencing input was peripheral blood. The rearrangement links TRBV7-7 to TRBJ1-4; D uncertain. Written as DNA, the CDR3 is TGTGCCAGCAGCCAAACCCGGGGTATTAATGAAAAACTGTTTTTT. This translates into CASSQTRGINEKLFF. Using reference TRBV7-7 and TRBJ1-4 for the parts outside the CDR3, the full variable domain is GAGVSQSPRYKVTKRGQDVTLRCDPISSHATLYWYQQALGQGPEFLTYFNYEAQPDKSGLPSDRFSAERPEGSISTLTIQRTEQRDSAMYRCASSQTRGINEKLFFGSGTQLSVL.